Sequencing of this T cell receptor (beta chain) was carried out in a study of Ad26.COV2.S vaccination and SARS-CoV-2 variants. Whole-study context: By the intramuscular route, Ad26.COV2.S was given once, or twice 56 days apart.

Sequencing was performed with immunoSEQ multiplex PCR; in TCRdb, only in-frame clones are kept and a portion is missing. The sample holds 200,000 to 250,000 clones; 70% to 90% are singletons and the top ten take 9.5% to 12%. Treatment specified: about 20 received Ad26.COV2.S at low or high dose, single or two shots; roughly five received placebo; per-sample allocation not given. Sampling took place 63 days after the first vaccine or placebo injection. This sample comprised peripheral blood, obtained in a trial of Ad26.COV2.S vaccine versus placebo. The receptor was isolated from a person aged 18-60 years who received the Ad26.COV2.S COVID-19 vaccine or a placebo.

The CDR3 DNA reads as TGTGCCAGCAGCTTAGAGACAGGTTCCTTCTACGAGCAGTACTTC. Its protein is CASSLETGSFYEQYF. The chain uses TRBV7-2 and TRBJ2-7, with D tentatively TRBD1 (6 bases). CDR3 length: 15 amino acids. V was cut by 1 base and J by 3 bases, with 13 bases left in between. Germline CDR1 is SGHTA and CDR2 is FQGNSA.